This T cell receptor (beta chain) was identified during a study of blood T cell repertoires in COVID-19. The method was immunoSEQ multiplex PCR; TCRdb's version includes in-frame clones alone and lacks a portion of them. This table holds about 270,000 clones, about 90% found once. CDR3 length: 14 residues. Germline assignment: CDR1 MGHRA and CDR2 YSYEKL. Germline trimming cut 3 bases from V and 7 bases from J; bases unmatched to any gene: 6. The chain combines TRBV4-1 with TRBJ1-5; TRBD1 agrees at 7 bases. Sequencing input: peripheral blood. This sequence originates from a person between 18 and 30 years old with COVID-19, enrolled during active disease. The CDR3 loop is CASSQTGSGQPQHF. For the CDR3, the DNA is TGCGCCAGCAGCCAGACAGGGTCAGGACAGCCCCAGCATTTT.